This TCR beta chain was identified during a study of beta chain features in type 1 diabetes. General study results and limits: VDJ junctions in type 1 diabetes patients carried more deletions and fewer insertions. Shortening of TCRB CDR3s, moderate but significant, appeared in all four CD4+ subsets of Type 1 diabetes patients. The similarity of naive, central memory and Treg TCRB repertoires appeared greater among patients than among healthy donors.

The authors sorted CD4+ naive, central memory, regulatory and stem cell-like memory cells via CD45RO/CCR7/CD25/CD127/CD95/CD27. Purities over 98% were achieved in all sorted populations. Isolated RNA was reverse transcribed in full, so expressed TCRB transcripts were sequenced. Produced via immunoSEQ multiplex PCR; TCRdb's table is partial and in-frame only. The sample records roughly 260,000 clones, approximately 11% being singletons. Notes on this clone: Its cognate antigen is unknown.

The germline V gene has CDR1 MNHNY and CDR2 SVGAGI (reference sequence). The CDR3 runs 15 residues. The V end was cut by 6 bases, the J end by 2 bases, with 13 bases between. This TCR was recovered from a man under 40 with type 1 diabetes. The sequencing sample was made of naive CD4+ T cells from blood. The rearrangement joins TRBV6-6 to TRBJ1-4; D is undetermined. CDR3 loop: CASSPPAQTNEKLFF. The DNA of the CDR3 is TGTGCCAGCAGCCCTCCCGCCCAGACTAATGAAAAACTGTTTTTT.